A selection of T cell receptor beta chains follows, all from one sample in a study of cytomegalovirus exposure and HLA in healthy donors. Profiled with immunoSEQ multiplex PCR; TCRdb holds only in-frame clones, not every one. The table lists around 93,000 clones, around four fifths of them singletons. The sequencing sample was made of PBMCs. The receptor set was obtained from a woman aged 35 to 49 in good health and CMV-seronegative. The CDR3 runs from the conserved cysteine through the conserved F or W. The D gene is left open where the match is weak. The listing skips clone size in some rows; elsewhere it reads once, few, many or a size class.

clone_size j_call v_call d_call cdr3_nt cdr3_aa
- TRBJ2-2 TRBV7-2 - TGTGCCAGCAGCTTATATACACCGAACACCGGGGAGCTGTTTTTT CASSLYTPNTGELFF
- TRBJ1-2 TRBV6-5 - TGTGCCAGCAGTTACCGAGCTAGTACCCTTGACTACACCTTC CASSYRASTLDYTF
- TRBJ2-1 TRBV27 TRBD1 TGTGCCAGCAGTTTAAAGGGACAGGGCATCAACAATGAGCAGTTCTTC CASSLKGQGINNEQFF
- TRBJ2-7 TRBV29-1 TRBD1 TGCAGCGTCGTCTATACAGGGGTCTCGACCTACGAGCAGTACTTC CSVVYTGVSTYEQYF
- TRBJ2-1 TRBV5-1 TRBD2 TGCGCCAGCAGCTTTATGACTAGCGGGGGAGAAACTGAGCAGTTCTTC CASSFMTSGGETEQFF
- TRBJ1-1 TRBV9 - TGTGCCAGCAGCGTAGAGGGGTTGGGCACTGAAGCTTTCTTT CASSVEGLGTEAFF
- TRBJ1-1 TRBV29-1 - TGCAGCGCATACAGGGTTGGGAAAACTGAAGCTTTCTTT CSAYRVGKTEAFF
few TRBJ2-7 TRBV19 - TGTGCCAGTAGTTTCTTACAGGGCGGGGAGCAGTACTTC CASSFLQGGEQYF
- TRBJ2-5 TRBV28 TRBD2 TGTGCCAGCAGGACTAGCGGCCAAGAGACCCAGTACTTC CASRTSGQETQYF
- TRBJ2-7 TRBV6-1 - TGTGCCAGCAGTGAAATTGGGTATTCTAGCTCCTACGAGCAGTACTTC CASSEIGYSSSYEQYF
- TRBJ2-6 TRBV18 TRBD1 TGTGCCAGCTCACCGGACAGGGGTTCTGGGGCCAACGTCCTGACTTTC CASSPDRGSGANVLTF
- TRBJ2-3 TRBV9 - TGTGCCAGCAGCGTCGGCGGGCCTAGCACAGATACGCAGTATTTT CASSVGGPSTDTQYF
- TRBJ1-1 TRBV19 TRBD1 TGTGCCAGTAGCTGGGACAGGGACACTGAAGCTTTCTTT CASSWDRDTEAFF
- TRBJ2-3 TRBV9 TRBD2 TGTGCCAGCAGCTCCGGGCGTCGGACTAGCGGAGATACGCAGTATTTT CASSSGRRTSGDTQYF
- TRBJ2-7 TRBV11-2 - TGTGCCAGCAGCCGATTGACAGACACCTACGAGCAGTACTTC CASSRLTDTYEQYF
- TRBJ2-7 TRBV6-1 TRBD1 TGTGCCAGCAGTAGGGACAGGACGTACGAGCAGTACTTC CASSRDRTYEQYF
- TRBJ2-2 TRBV19 TRBD2 TGTGCCAGTAGTATCACCGGGACTAGAAACGGGGAGCTGTTTTTT CASSITGTRNGELFF
- TRBJ2-7 TRBV7-9 TRBD2 TGTGCCAGCAGCTTATCAGGTGGGACTAGCGGGTGCGAGCAGTACTTC CASSLSGGTSGCEQYF
- TRBJ2-7 TRBV28 TRBD2 TGTGCCAGCAGGGCGGGACTAGCGGGAGGAGGTGGATACTTC CASRAGLAGGGGYF
- TRBJ2-6 TRBV4-2 TRBD2 TGTGCCAGCAGCCCCAGCGGGGCCCTTTCCCTCTTCTCTGGGGCCAACGTCCTGACTTTC CASSPSGALSLFSGANVLTF
- TRBJ2-7 TRBV28 - TGTGCCAGCCTGGTCAGGGGCCACGAGCAGTACTTC CASLVRGHEQYF
- TRBJ1-1 TRBV29-1 - TGCAGCGCTTGGACAGTTTACACTGAAGCTTTCTTT CSAWTVYTEAFF
- TRBJ2-5 TRBV15 TRBD2 TGTGCCACCAGCAGAGCCGGACTAGCGGGAGAAGAGACCCAGTACTTC CATSRAGLAGEETQYF